This T cell receptor beta chain appears in the sequencing data of a study of T cell responses to AZD1222 COVID-19 vaccine. The J segment lost 6 bases and the V segment lost 5 bases, leaving 7 bases of the junction unmatched. Per germline, CDR1 SGHAT and CDR2 FQNNGV. CDR3 length: 15 amino acids. Study results and limitations: White British ancestry dominated among donors, who included more females, and clonal diversity was possibly underestimated.

Method: immunoSEQ multiplex PCR; TCRdb's copy keeps in-frame clones and lacks some. There are 55,000 to 75,000 clones in the sample; 85% occur only once, and about 20% lies in the top ten. With regard to this clone: Its antigen is unidentified.

The receptor comes from an adult in good health. The sample here was peripheral blood, taken on day 0 of AZD1222 vaccination. The chain combines TRBV11-2 with TRBJ2-2; 9 bases match TRBD2. CDR3 nucleotide sequence: TGTGCCAGCAGCATCGGACTAGCGTCCCCCGGGGAGCTGTTTTTT. This encodes CASSIGLASPGELFF.